Following are 30 T cell receptor beta chains from one sample sequenced in a study of cytomegalovirus exposure and HLA in healthy donors. The PCR used 60 Vbeta and 13 Jbeta primers. The repertoire was sequenced with immunoSEQ multiplex PCR; TCRdb's copy has only in-frame clones and lacks some. The sample includes 60,000 to 70,000 clones, roughly 73% of them seen just once. The source material was PBMCs. These receptors came from a woman aged 40 to 50 in good health and CMV-seropositive.

In its sample, this clone was seen once. The gene calls are TRBV2 and TRBJ2-2; a possible D gene is TRBD1 (5 bases). The V end was cut by 5 bases, the J end by 6 bases, with 16 bases between. The CDR3 is made up of 15 amino acids. From germline, CDR1 is SNHLY and CDR2 FYNNEI. The CDR3 sequence: CASSRSSVGAGELFF. CDR3 DNA sequence: TGTGCCAGCAGTCGAAGCTCGGTAGGGGCCGGGGAGCTGTTTTTT. Drawing the rest from reference TRBV2 and TRBJ2-2, the complete variable domain is EPEVTQTPSHQVTQMGQEVILRCVPISNHLYFYWYRQILGQKVEFLVSFYNNEISEKSEIFDDQFSVERPDGSNFTLKIRSTKLEDSAMYFCASSRSSVGAGELFFGEGSRLTVL.

This clone has just a few counts. This chain uses TRBV14 with TRBJ2-6, with D perhaps TRBD2 (7 bases). CDR3 length: 16 residues. V was pared by 2 bases and J by 2 bases, with 10 bases between. Germline values: CDR1 SGHDN, CDR2 FVKESK. The DNA for the CDR3 is TGTGCCAGCAGCCAACGGGGGGCCACTGGGGCCAACGTCCTGACTTTC. As protein: CASSQRGATGANVLTF. Together with reference TRBV14 and TRBJ2-6, the CDR3 gives the full variable domain: EAGVTQFPSHSVIEKGQTVTLRCDPISGHDNLYWYRRVMGKEIKFLLHFVKESKQDESGMPNNRFLAERTGGTYSTLKVQPAELEDSGVYFCASSQRGATGANVLTFGAGSRLTVL.

This rearrangement joins TRBV27 to TRBJ2-1, with 9 positions matching TRBD2. Germline loops: CDR1 MNHEY, CDR2 SMNVEV (reference sequence). The CDR3 totals 17 residues. The V and J ends lost 7 bases and 8 bases, in that order; junction bases with no gene match: 18. CDR3 in DNA: TGTGCCAGCACCTACTCGCATTCAGCGGGGGGAGGGGATGAGCAGTTCTTC. This sequence encodes CASTYSHSAGGGDEQFF.

This chain uses TRBV27 with TRBJ1-2, with D tentatively TRBD1 (6 bases). This CDR3 contains 14 residues. V was shortened by 2 bases and J by 6 bases, with 13 bases between the two germline ends. Germline V gene data show CDR1 as MNHEY and CDR2 as SMNVEV (reference sequence). The CDR3 nucleotides read TGTGCCAGCAGTTTACTTGGGGGCGAGGATGGCTACACCTTC. Translated, it gives CASSLLGGEDGYTF.

The chain employs TRBV5-1 and TRBJ2-5; the D gene is possibly TRBD2 (6 bases). Per the germline V gene, CDR1 is SGHRS and CDR2 is YFSETQ. The ends were cut back, 0 bases at V and 2 bases at J, with 8 bases in the middle. The CDR3 spans 14 residues. The chain's CDR3 is CASSLVGGQETQYF. CDR3 nucleotides: TGCGCCAGCAGCTTGGTGGGGGGTCAAGAGACCCAGTACTTC. Looking up the rest from reference TRBV5-1 and TRBJ2-5 gives the full variable domain: KAGVTQTPRYLIKTRGQQVTLSCSPISGHRSVSWYQQTPGQGLQFLFEYFSETQRNKGNFPGRFSGRQFSNSRSEMNVSTLELGDSALYLCASSLVGGQETQYFGPGTRLLVL.

This clone was counted only a few times. This chain links TRBV11-2 with TRBJ2-1; 7 bases align to TRBD2. CDR3 length: 16 residues. Germline V lookup: CDR1 SGHAT, CDR2 FQNNGV. With 1 base clipped from V and 6 bases from J, the junction kept 9 bases outside the gene matches. CDR3 DNA: TGTGCCAGCAGCTTAGGTGGGAGAGCGGGGTCCAATGAGCAGTTCTTC. It specifies CASSLGGRAGSNEQFF.

The CDR3 nucleotides read TGTGCCAGCAGTCCGGGGACATCGAACACTGAAGCTTTCTTT. Encoded protein: CASSPGTSNTEAFF. V gene TRBV6-5 combines with J gene TRBJ1-1, with D possibly TRBD1 on 6 matching bases. This CDR3 spans 14 amino acids. Trimming removed 5 bases from V and 1 base from J, with 11 bases in between. In germline, CDR1 is MNHEY, CDR2 SVGAGI.

This sequence joins TRBV7-8 and TRBJ1-5; perhaps TRBD1 as D (5 bases). CDR1 and CDR2 from the germline V gene are SGHVS and FQNEAQ. CDR3 length: 18 amino acids. V gave up 5 bases and J gave up 0 bases, with 20 bases separating them. The CDR3 nucleotides read TGTGCCAGCAGCCCCTATAGGGGCGGGGGTTATAGCAATCAGCCCCAGCATTTT. Protein sequence: CASSPYRGGGYSNQPQHF.

The chain couples TRBV10-3 to TRBJ2-3, with D maybe TRBD2 (5 bases). Looked up from germline, CDR1 is ENHRY and CDR2 is SYGVKD. The CDR3 has 13 amino acids. The V and J ends lost 8 bases and 5 bases respectively, with 14 bases between them. CDR3 nucleotide sequence: TGTGCCATCTCCCCGGATCGGGGAGATACGCAGTATTTT. Protein product: CAISPDRGDTQYF.

This chain links TRBV6-5 with TRBJ1-2; no definite D call. V lost 5 bases, J lost 5 bases, and 9 bases lay in between. CDR1 MNHEY and CDR2 SVGAGI come from the germline V gene. This CDR3 is built from 12 residues. This chain's CDR3 is CASSELLYGYTF. The CDR3 DNA follows: TGTGCCAGCAGTGAGCTTCTATATGGCTACACCTTC.

The chain uses TRBV19 and TRBJ2-7, with 11 bases fitting TRBD1. Trimming took 10 bases from V and 5 from J; bases not matched to a gene: 13. Germline V gives CDR1 LNHDA, CDR2 SQIVND (reference sequence). The CDR3 is 15 residues long. In nucleotides, the CDR3 is TGTGCCACTAGCGCGGCGGGGACAGGGGGTAACGAGCAGTACTTC. The encoded protein is CATSAAGTGGNEQYF.

This rearrangement joins TRBV13 to TRBJ2-3; the match to TRBD2 covers 10 bases. There are 16 residues in the CDR3. J gave up 6 bases and V 4 bases, and 10 bases lay outside the gene matches. The V gene's germline CDR1 is PRHDT and CDR2 FYEKMQ (reference sequence). CDR3 sequence reads: CASSWGRAGGPDTQYF. The DNA of the CDR3 is TGTGCCAGCAGCTGGGGCCGAGCGGGGGGGCCGGATACGCAGTATTTT.

This chain links TRBV7-9 with TRBJ1-5, with D unresolved. CDR3 length: 13 residues. With 5 bases removed from V and 3 bases from J, the gap between germline ends came to 8 bases. CDR1 SEHNR and CDR2 FQNEAQ come from the germline V gene (reference sequence). The CDR3, as DNA: TGTGCCAGCAGCCGGGGATCCAATCAGCCCCAGCATTTT. Protein: CASSRGSNQPQHF.

This chain links TRBV5-5 with TRBJ2-7, with a tentative D call TRBD2 (6 bases). V shed 3 bases and J shed 5 bases, with 15 bases lying between them. This CDR3 comprises 14 residues. CDR1 and CDR2 (germline): SGHKS, YYEKEE (reference sequence). Here the CDR3 reads CASSWAFREDEQYF. In nucleotides, the CDR3 is TGTGCCAGCAGCTGGGCGTTCAGGGAGGACGAGCAGTACTTC.

This clone appeared a single time. The gene calls are TRBV5-6 and TRBJ2-2; D is unclear. CDR3 length: 14 residues. The V and J ends lost 6 bases and 4 bases respectively, with 13 bases between them. Germline-derived CDR1 and CDR2 are SGHDT and YYEEEE. The CDR3 nucleotides are TGTGCCAGCATCCGCTACAGTACCACCGGGGAGCTGTTTTTT. Its translation: CASIRYSTTGELFF.

In this sample, this clone turned up a few times. A far larger clone is just one base off, so this is likely a read error. The chain combines TRBV11-1 with TRBJ2-3; no clear D. CDR1 and CDR2 from the germline V gene are SGHAT and FQDESV (reference sequence). The CDR3 covers 15 residues. V lost 5 bases and J 0 bases, leaving 12 bases between the germline ends. CDR3 sequence reads: CASSQLFSSTDTQYF. The CDR3 bases are TGTGCCAGCAGCCAACTCTTCTCTAGCACAGATACGCAGTATTTT.

This chain links TRBV11-2 with TRBJ2-5; maybe TRBD2 (6 bases). The end of the DNA is better explained by TRBJ2-7, so the J call may be wrong. CDR3 length: 16 amino acids. Per the germline V gene, CDR1 is SGHAT and CDR2 is FQNNGV. The CDR3: CASSLLGSGTSYEQYF. As DNA, the CDR3 is TGTGCCAGCAGCTTATTAGGTTCCGGGACTTCCTACGAGCAGTACTTC.

This chain links TRBV19 with TRBJ1-5; TRBD1 matches 7 bases. The CDR3 has 16 residues. CDR1 LNHDA and CDR2 SQIVND come from the germline V gene (reference sequence). The V and J ends lost 4 bases and 1 base, in that order; junction bases with no gene match: 7. For the CDR3, the DNA is TGTGCCAGTAGTACCACCGGGACAGAAAGCAATCAGCCCCAGCATTTT. It translates to CASSTTGTESNQPQHF.

V and J are TRBV5-6 and TRBJ1-2; TRBD1 matches at 7 bases. The V segment lost 3 bases and the J segment 8 bases; nucleotides outside the gene matches: 7. Germline V gene data show CDR1 as SGHDT and CDR2 as YYEEEE. CDR3 length: 13 amino acids. CDR3 sequence: CASSYDRARGYTF. CDR3 DNA: TGTGCCAGCAGCTACGACAGGGCAAGGGGCTACACCTTC.

A single count supports this clone. The rearrangement links TRBV7-6 to TRBJ2-1, with D perhaps matching TRBD1 (6 bases). CDR3 length: 17 amino acids. Trimming removed 2 bases from V and 4 bases from J, with 18 bases in between. Germline V gene data show CDR1 as SGHVS and CDR2 as FNYEAQ. CDR3 protein: CASSLRLTGTLYNEQFF. DNA for the CDR3: TGTGCCAGCAGCTTACGGCTAACCGGGACACTTTACAATGAGCAGTTCTTC.

A note on this clone: This sample also contains other DNA sequences that code for the same CDR3. The chain combines TRBV4-3 with TRBJ1-1; D perhaps matches TRBD1 (5 bases). There are 14 residues in the CDR3. V lost 4 bases, J lost 3 bases, and 12 bases lay in between. Per germline, CDR1 LGHNA and CDR2 YSLEER. Here the CDR3 DNA reads TGCGCCAGCAGCCGCCAGGGAGGGGACACTGAAGCTTTCTTT. Translating it yields CASSRQGGDTEAFF.

The rearrangement links TRBV27 to TRBJ1-2; no definite D call. The CDR3 consists of 13 residues. Germline loops: CDR1 MNHEY, CDR2 SMNVEV (reference sequence). V dropped 4 bases and J dropped 6 bases, with 12 bases sitting between them. The CDR3 loop is CASSYRGLNGYTF. In DNA, the CDR3 is TGTGCCAGCAGTTATCGAGGGTTAAATGGCTACACCTTC.

This chain joins TRBV4-2 and TRBJ2-1; 10 nucleotides line up with TRBD2. The CDR3 is made up of 16 amino acids. In germline, CDR1 is LGHNA, CDR2 YNFKEQ. The V and J ends lost 1 base and 6 bases, in that order; junction bases with no gene match: 6. CDR3 sequence: CASSQVSGGEVNEQFF. The CDR3 nucleotides read TGTGCCAGCAGCCAAGTAAGCGGGGGGGAAGTCAATGAGCAGTTCTTC.

This CDR3 is CASSIPPGEQFF. CDR3 nucleotide sequence: TGTGCCAGTAGTATCCCCCCGGGTGAGCAGTTCTTC. The chain is built from TRBV19 and TRBJ2-1, with no clear D. Trimming shortened V by 3 bases and J by 9 bases, and 9 bases separated the two germline ends. CDR3 length equals 12 residues. Germline values: CDR1 LNHDA, CDR2 SQIVND (reference sequence).

In its sample, this clone was seen once. This chain links TRBV6-5 with TRBJ2-7; 7 positions agree with TRBD2. Trimming took 2 bases from V and 1 from J; bases not matched to a gene: 5. Germline CDR1 and CDR2: MNHEY and SVGAGI. This CDR3 has 15 amino acids. The CDR3 region is CASSYGLAESYEQYF. For the CDR3, the DNA is TGTGCCAGCAGTTACGGGCTAGCGGAATCCTACGAGCAGTACTTC.

This clone has just a few counts. The chain carries TRBV7-9 and TRBJ2-3, with D perhaps matching TRBD1 (5 bases). Germline assignment: CDR1 SEHNR and CDR2 FQNEAQ (reference sequence). The V end was cut by 2 bases, the J end by 4 bases, with 10 bases between. This CDR3 is 14 amino acids long. This CDR3 reads CASSLQGIADTQYF. CDR3 nucleotide sequence: TGTGCCAGCAGCTTACAGGGAATTGCAGATACGCAGTATTTT.

This clone was seen a handful of times. This chain uses TRBV2 with TRBJ1-2; TRBD1 might be the D (5 bases). The V gene lost 2 bases and the J gene lost 4 bases, with 8 bases spanning the gap. Germline V CDR1 and CDR2: SNHLY, FYNNEI. This CDR3 is built from 13 residues. CDR3 nucleotide sequence: TGTGCCAGCAGTGAACAGGGCCCCTATGGCTACACCTTC. Translation gives CASSEQGPYGYTF.

This chain links TRBV5-4 with TRBJ1-3, with a possible D match to TRBD1 (5 bases). Germline V CDR1 and CDR2: SGHNT, YYREEE (reference sequence). The length of the CDR3 is 14 residues. Trimming removed 1 base from V and 2 bases from J, with 7 bases in between. The CDR3 sequence is CASSLRGTGNTIYF. In DNA, the CDR3 is TGTGCCAGCAGCTTGAGGGGAACTGGAAACACCATATATTTT.

The chain links TRBV6-5 to TRBJ2-5, with 9 bases aligning to TRBD2. Near its end, the DNA agrees better with TRBJ2-7, so the J call may be wrong. The germline gives CDR1 MNHEY, CDR2 SVGAGI. The CDR3 totals 13 residues. DNA for the CDR3: TGTGCCAGCAGCCCCGGACTAGCGCTCGAGCAGTACTTC. This gives the protein CASSPGLALEQYF.

This chain links TRBV11-2 with TRBJ1-4; tentative D call: TRBD1 (6 bases). Germline lookup yields CDR1 SGHAT and CDR2 FQNNGV. CDR3 length: 16 residues. V dropped 5 bases and J dropped 8 bases, with 21 bases sitting between them. DNA of the CDR3: TGTGCCAGCAGCCCAGTCCCAGGGGCGCCACTGGAAAAACTGTTTTTT. Translated: CASSPVPGAPLEKLFF.